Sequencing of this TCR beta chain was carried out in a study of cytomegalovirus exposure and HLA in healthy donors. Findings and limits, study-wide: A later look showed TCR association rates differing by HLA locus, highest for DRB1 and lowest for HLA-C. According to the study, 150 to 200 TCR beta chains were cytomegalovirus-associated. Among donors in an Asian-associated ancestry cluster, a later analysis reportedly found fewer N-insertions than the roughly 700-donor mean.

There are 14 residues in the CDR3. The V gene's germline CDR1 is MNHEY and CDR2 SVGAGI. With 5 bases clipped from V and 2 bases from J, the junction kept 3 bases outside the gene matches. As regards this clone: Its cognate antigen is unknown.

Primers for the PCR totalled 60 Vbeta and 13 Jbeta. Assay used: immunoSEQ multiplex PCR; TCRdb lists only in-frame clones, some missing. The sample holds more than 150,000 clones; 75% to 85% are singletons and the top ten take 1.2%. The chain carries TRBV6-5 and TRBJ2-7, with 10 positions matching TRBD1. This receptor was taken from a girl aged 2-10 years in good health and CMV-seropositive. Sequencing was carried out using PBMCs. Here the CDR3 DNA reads TGTGCCAGCAGTATGGGACAGGGGACCTACGAGCAGTACTTC. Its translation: CASSMGQGTYEQYF.